This T cell receptor beta chain came from a study of T cell responses to AZD1222 COVID-19 vaccine. The data were produced by immunoSEQ multiplex PCR, yet TCRdb's version contains in-frame clones alone and is incomplete. The table records roughly 150,000 clones, around nine tenths of them present only once. Trimming took 8 bases from V and 4 from J, leaving 6 bases between them. The CDR3 is 10 residues long. The germline CDR1 and CDR2 sequences are MDHEN and SYDVKM. The starting material was peripheral blood, obtained 28 days after the second AZD1222 dose. The source of this sequence is an adult who received the AZD1222 COVID-19 vaccine. V gene TRBV28 combines with J gene TRBJ2-7; D is uncertain. The CDR3, as DNA: TGTGCCAGCGGGAAATACGAGCAGTACTTC. Translated: CASGKYEQYF.